This TCR beta chain was sequenced for a study of T cells in Graves' hyperthyroidism and ophthalmopathy. The V end lost 7 bases, the J end lost 1 base, and 13 bases lay between the germline ends. The length of the CDR3 is 14 residues. Per the germline V gene, CDR1 is MDHEN and CDR2 is SYDVKM. Amplified TCR beta CDR3 regions derived from RNA transcripts. Primed by the HTBI set, a first-round RT-PCR was run on the TCR CDR3. From the multiplex PCR reads, TCRdb called clonotypes with MiXCR, one entry per CDR3 protein. The sample includes hundreds of thousands of distinct CDR3 sequences, about 14% of them seen just once. This clonotype has at least ten counts.

The specimen sequenced was blood. The sequence derives from a woman in her fifties or sixties with Graves' ophthalmopathy. The rearrangement joins TRBV28 to TRBJ1-1, with D tentatively TRBD1 (5 bases). CDR3 in amino acids: CASTWSRANTEAFF. As DNA, the CDR3 is TGTGCCAGCACTTGGTCCAGGGCGAACACTGAAGCTTTCTTT.